What follows describes a single T cell receptor beta chain. The antigen is undetermined. This entry belongs to a study of cytomegalovirus exposure and HLA in healthy donors. 13 Jbeta primers and 60 Vbeta primers were used for the PCR. Data came from immunoSEQ multiplex PCR; TCRdb stores just in-frame clones and leaves some out. Here the sample spans about 140,000 clones, 75% to 80% being singletons. CDR3 length equals 15 residues. J lost 2 bases, V lost 4 bases, and 8 bases had no gene match. The V gene's germline CDR1 is SGHRS and CDR2 YFSETQ. Notes on the study in general: Altogether, 160 or so TCR beta chains were recorded as cytomegalovirus-associated.

The receptor's source is a female donor in good health and CMV-seronegative. Sequencing was done on a sample of PBMCs. This chain links TRBV5-1 with TRBJ2-7; 8 positions agree with TRBD1. DNA for the CDR3: TGCGCCAGCAGCCCCCGACAGGGGACCACCTACGAGCAGTACTTC. This codes for CASSPRQGTTYEQYF.